This T cell receptor beta chain was sequenced during a study of blood T cell repertoires in COVID-19. Study information: Whether acute or convalescent, the COVID-19 samples came from the United States, Italy and Spain.

Per the original data handling: Using reference gene primer amplification, nucleated cell counts were estimated. Clones were sequenced by immunoSEQ multiplex PCR, and TCRdb holds only the in-frame ones, with some missing. V, J and clone size reflect that table, while D and trimming were determined from the DNA. Among approximately 360,000 clones, more than 80% were seen once, and the ten largest hold approximately 1.2%. This CDR3 has 14 amino acids. The germline V and J ends were trimmed by 1 base and 2 bases, with 7 bases remaining between them. Per germline, CDR1 LGHNA and CDR2 YNFKEQ. The chain couples TRBV4-2 to TRBJ2-3; no clear D. The TCR comes from a man aged 35-49 years with acute or convalescent COVID-19. Sample: peripheral blood. The CDR3 reads CASSQGLYTDTQYF. The CDR3 coding sequence is TGTGCCAGCAGCCAAGGTCTGTACACAGATACGCAGTATTTT.